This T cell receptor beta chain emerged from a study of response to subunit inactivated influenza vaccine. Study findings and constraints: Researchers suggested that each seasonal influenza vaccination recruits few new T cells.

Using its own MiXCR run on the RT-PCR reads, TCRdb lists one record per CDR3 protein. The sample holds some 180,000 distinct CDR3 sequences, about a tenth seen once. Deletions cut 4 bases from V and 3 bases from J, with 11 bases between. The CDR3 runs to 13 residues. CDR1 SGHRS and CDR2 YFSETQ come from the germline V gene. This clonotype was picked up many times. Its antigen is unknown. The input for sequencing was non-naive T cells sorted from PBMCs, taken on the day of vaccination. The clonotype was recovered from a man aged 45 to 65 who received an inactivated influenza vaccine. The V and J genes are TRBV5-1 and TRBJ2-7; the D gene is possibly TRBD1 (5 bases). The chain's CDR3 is CASSAQGGYEQYF. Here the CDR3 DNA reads TGCGCCAGCAGCGCGCAGGGTGGCTACGAGCAGTACTTC. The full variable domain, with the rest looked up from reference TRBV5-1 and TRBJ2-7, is KAGVTQTPRYLIKTRGQQVTLSCSPISGHRSVSWYQQTPGQGLQFLFEYFSETQRNKGNFPGRFSGRQFSNSRSEMNVSTLELGDSALYLCASSAQGGYEQYFGPGTRLTVT.